These T cell receptor beta chains were read from a single sample in a study of chemoradiotherapy in HPV16-positive cancers. Measured with immunoSEQ multiplex PCR; TCRdb has only the in-frame clones, and not every one. There are about 2,000 clones in the sample; just under 90% occur only once, and approximately 3% lies in the top ten. The starting material was tumor tissue, obtained from a patient who underwent chemoradiotherapy. These receptors all stem from a human donor with HPV-associated anogenital cancer. CDR3s include the opening cysteine and the closing phenylalanine or tryptophan. D genes are given only for firm matches. Size tells how often a clone was seen (once, few, many) or the class of an expanded clone, and some rows leave it out.

abundance | j_gene | v_gene | d_gene | CDR3nt | CDR3aa
NA | TRBJ2-7 | TRBV6-8 | TRBD1 | TGTGCCAGCAGTCCGAGGACAGGGGGCCACTACGAGCAGTACTTC | CASSPRTGGHYEQYF
NA | TRBJ1-5 | TRBV5-6 | NA | TGTGCCAGCAGCCCCCGCACCCAAGTCGGTCAGCCCCAGCATTTT | CASSPRTQVGQPQHF
NA | TRBJ1-1 | TRBV6-5 | NA | TGTGCCAGCAGTCCTGGGGGGAAAAAGGCTGAAGCTTTCTTT | CASSPGGKKAEAFF
NA | TRBJ1-2 | TRBV30 | TRBD1 | TGTGCGTGGTCGACAGGGAACTATGGCTACACCTTC | CAWSTGNYGYTF
once | TRBJ1-2 | TRBV19 | TRBD1 | TGTGCCGGTCGACAGGGGAACTATGGCTACACCTTC | CAGRQGNYGYTF
NA | TRBJ2-3 | TRBV7-3 | NA | TGTGCCAGCAGCCTAGGGGCAGATACGCAGTATTTT | CASSLGADTQYF
NA | TRBJ2-3 | TRBV6-1 | NA | TGTGCCAGCAGTGTGATCAGCCTCACAGATACGCAGTATTTT | CASSVISLTDTQYF
NA | TRBJ2-1 | TRBV6-1 | NA | TGTGCCAGCAGTGTCTTCCCGAGCTCCTACAATGAGCAGTTCTTC | CASSVFPSSYNEQFF
once | TRBJ1-1 | TRBV29-1 | NA | TGCAGCGTGGTTCTAACTGAAGCTTTCTTT | CSVVLTEAFF
NA | TRBJ1-4 | TRBV7-9 | NA | TGTGCCAGCAGCTTAAACCAAGGGGATGAAAAACTGTTTTTT | CASSLNQGDEKLFF
NA | TRBJ2-2 | TRBV27 | TRBD2 | TGTGCCAGCAGTACGAGCGGGAGGAACACCGGGGAGCTGTTTTTT | CASSTSGRNTGELFF
once | TRBJ2-7 | TRBV6-6 | TRBD1 | TGTGCCAGCAGTTACCCCGGGACAGGTGTCTACGAGCAGTACTTC | CASSYPGTGVYEQYF
NA | TRBJ1-2 | TRBV7-9 | NA | TGTGCCAGCAGCCCTGGGACAAACTATGGCTACACCTTC | CASSPGTNYGYTF
NA | TRBJ1-4 | TRBV6-5 | TRBD1 | TGTGCCAGCAGTTACGAGGGACAGGGAGGCGAAAAACTGTTTTTT | CASSYEGQGGEKLFF
NA | TRBJ2-2 | TRBV11-1 | TRBD2 | TGTGCCAGCAGCTTAGCAACCGGGACTAGCGGGAGTTTTACCGGGGAGCTGTTTTTT | CASSLATGTSGSFTGELFF
NA | TRBJ2-3 | TRBV2 | NA | TGTGCCAGCAGAAGGGACTTTAGCACAGATACGCAGTATTTT | CASRRDFSTDTQYF
NA | TRBJ2-5 | TRBV11-2 | NA | TGTGCCAGCAGAGAAGGGGAGACCCAGTACTTC | CASREGETQYF
NA | TRBJ2-5 | TRBV11-3 | NA | TGTGCCAGCGGGGAGACCCAGTACTTC | CASGETQYF
NA | TRBJ1-6 | TRBV6-1 | NA | TGTGCCAGCAGTGAAGCAAGGGCCTCTAATTCACCCCTCCACTTT | CASSEARASNSPLHF
NA | TRBJ2-7 | TRBV11-3 | NA | TGTGCCAGCAGCTCCAGGACGGTTTTCGGCGAGCAGTACTTC | CASSSRTVFGEQYF
NA | TRBJ2-3 | TRBV5-6 | NA | TGTGCCAGCAGCTTGTGGATGGGGGCCCCAGATACGCAGTATTTT | CASSLWMGAPDTQYF
NA | TRBJ2-2 | TRBV5-1 | TRBD2 | TGCGCCAGCAGCATAATAGCGGGAGGGCCCATCGGGGAGCTGTTTTTT | CASSIIAGGPIGELFF
NA | TRBJ2-2 | TRBV7-3 | TRBD2 | TGTGCCGCGGGCGGGAGTGGAACCGGGGAGCTGTTTTTT | CAAGGSGTGELFF